These T cell receptor beta chains were read from a single sample in a study of OX40 agonist ivuxolimab in advanced cancers. Using immunoSEQ multiplex PCR, the repertoire was profiled, and TCRdb retains in-frame clones only, with some absent. In the table there are about 29,000 clones, nearly 95% of which are singletons. Material: CD4+ or CD8+ T cells sorted from blood, obtained in a trial of the OX40 agonist ivuxolimab. The receptors come from an adult with an advanced solid tumor such as melanoma, head and neck, liver or kidney cancer. Each CDR3 is given with its conserved first and last residue. Fields, in order: D gene, clone size, CDR3 length, J gene, V gene, CDR3 DNA, CDR3 protein. D genes are given only for firm matches. Expanded clones are given a class, and other clones once, few, many or no size at all.

D gene: TRBD1; clone size: few; CDR3 length: 13; J gene: TRBJ2-1; V gene: TRBV28; CDR3 DNA: TGTGCCAGCAGTGGGGACAGCCTCAATGAGCAGTTCTTC; CDR3 protein: CASSGDSLNEQFF
D gene: TRBD1; clone size: once; CDR3 length: 16; J gene: TRBJ2-2; V gene: TRBV11-1; CDR3 DNA: TGTGCCAGCAGCCCCCGGGACAGGCCGAACACCGGGGAGCTGTTTTTT; CDR3 protein: CASSPRDRPNTGELFF
D gene: .; clone size: .; CDR3 length: 11; J gene: TRBJ1-1; V gene: TRBV6-1; CDR3 DNA: TGTGCCAGCAGCTCCTGGTCCGAAGCTTTCTTT; CDR3 protein: CASSSWSEAFF
D gene: .; clone size: .; CDR3 length: 15; J gene: TRBJ1-2; V gene: TRBV2; CDR3 DNA: TGTGCCAGCAGCTTGACACTCACCATTAACTATGGCTACACCTTC; CDR3 protein: CASSLTLTINYGYTF
D gene: .; clone size: .; CDR3 length: 17; J gene: TRBJ1-3; V gene: TRBV7-2; CDR3 DNA: TGTGCCAGCAGCTTGGGGGGGGCGTCCTTCTCTGGAAACACCATATATTTT; CDR3 protein: CASSLGGASFSGNTIYF
D gene: TRBD1; clone size: .; CDR3 length: 15; J gene: TRBJ1-5; V gene: TRBV15; CDR3 DNA: TGTGCCACCAGCGGCCTAGACAGGGGAAATCAGCCCCAGCATTTT; CDR3 protein: CATSGLDRGNQPQHF
D gene: .; clone size: .; CDR3 length: 15; J gene: TRBJ2-7; V gene: TRBV9; CDR3 DNA: TGTGCCAGCAGCGTAGGAGGTCCGGGAATCTACGAGCAGTACTTC; CDR3 protein: CASSVGGPGIYEQYF
D gene: TRBD1; clone size: .; CDR3 length: 15; J gene: TRBJ1-5; V gene: TRBV5-5; CDR3 DNA: TGTGCCAGCAGCTTGAACACAGGGGTGAATCAGCCCCAGCATTTT; CDR3 protein: CASSLNTGVNQPQHF
D gene: .; clone size: .; CDR3 length: 12; J gene: TRBJ1-5; V gene: TRBV15; CDR3 DNA: TGTGCCACCAGTAATAGCAATCAGCCCCAGCATTTT; CDR3 protein: CATSNSNQPQHF
D gene: .; clone size: .; CDR3 length: 13; J gene: TRBJ1-1; V gene: TRBV13; CDR3 DNA: TGTGCCAGCAGCTTAGAGGCGAACACTGAAGCTTTCTTT; CDR3 protein: CASSLEANTEAFF
D gene: .; clone size: .; CDR3 length: 15; J gene: TRBJ2-5; V gene: TRBV6-1; CDR3 DNA: TGTGCCAGCAGCCAAGGGTCGTCGGGTCAGGAGACCCAGTACTTC; CDR3 protein: CASSQGSSGQETQYF
D gene: TRBD2; clone size: .; CDR3 length: 15; J gene: TRBJ2-1; V gene: TRBV25-1; CDR3 DNA: TGTGCCAGCGGTAGTAGCGGGAGCTCCTACAATGAGCAGTTCTTC; CDR3 protein: CASGSSGSSYNEQFF
D gene: TRBD2; clone size: .; CDR3 length: 13; J gene: TRBJ2-1; V gene: TRBV9; CDR3 DNA: TGTGCCAGCAGCCCGACTAGCGAGGATGAGCAGTTCTTC; CDR3 protein: CASSPTSEDEQFF
D gene: .; clone size: .; CDR3 length: 17; J gene: TRBJ2-6; V gene: TRBV11-2; CDR3 DNA: TGTGCCAGCAGCGACCTAGGTTGGGCGGGAGGGGCCAACGTCCTGACTTTC; CDR3 protein: CASSDLGWAGGANVLTF
D gene: .; clone size: .; CDR3 length: 15; J gene: TRBJ2-7; V gene: TRBV7-9; CDR3 DNA: TGTGCCAGCAGTTGGGGACCCACCGATACCTACGAGCAGTACTTC; CDR3 protein: CASSWGPTDTYEQYF
D gene: .; clone size: .; CDR3 length: 12; J gene: TRBJ1-2; V gene: TRBV6-9; CDR3 DNA: TGTGCCAGCAGTTATCGCGGCTATGGCTACACCTTC; CDR3 protein: CASSYRGYGYTF